Each of the 7 T cell receptor beta chains below was sequenced from the same sample in a study of neoadjuvant nivolumab and ipilimumab in lung cancer. The method was immunoSEQ multiplex PCR; TCRdb's version includes in-frame clones alone and lacks a portion of them. The data contain about 12,000 clones, approximately 96% of them seen just once; the ten biggest clones take up 2.5%. Specimen: peripheral blood, collected after neoadjuvant nivolumab, alone or with ipilimumab, at or shortly before surgery. The receptors stem from an adult with non-small cell lung cancer.

This chain links TRBV7-9 with TRBJ1-4, with a tentative D call TRBD1 (5 bases). The CDR3 is made up of 15 amino acids. With 4 bases removed from V and 5 bases from J, the gap between germline ends came to 14 bases. Germline values: CDR1 SEHNR, CDR2 FQNEAQ (reference sequence). CDR3 region: CASSSSGRGNEKLFF. The CDR3 nucleotides read TGTGCCAGCAGCTCCTCCGGGAGGGGAAATGAAAAACTGTTTTTT.

V and J are TRBV6-4 and TRBJ2-2; 10 positions agree with TRBD2. With V trimmed by 6 bases and J by 6 bases, 7 bases remained unmatched. The CDR3 contains 15 residues. Germline CDR1 reads MRHNA; CDR2 reads SNTAGT. CDR3 in DNA: TGTGCCAGCAGACCCCTAGCGGGAGTCTCCGGGGAGCTGTTTTTT. Translated, it gives CASRPLAGVSGELFF.

V gene TRBV7-2 combines with J gene TRBJ1-1; D unclear. CDR3 size: 15 residues. Germline assignment: CDR1 SGHTA and CDR2 FQGNSA. V was cut by 5 bases and J by 1 base, with 14 bases left in between. The CDR3 loop reads CASSPRAQGNTEAFF. The CDR3 nucleotides are TGTGCCAGCAGCCCACGGGCCCAAGGGAACACTGAAGCTTTCTTT.

The chain carries TRBV7-2 and TRBJ2-1; 12 bases are shared with TRBD2. This CDR3 is built from 17 residues. J was trimmed by 0 bases and V by 5 bases; bases with no gene match: 5. Germline-derived CDR1 and CDR2 are SGHTA and FQGNSA. As DNA, the CDR3 is TGTGCCAGCAGCCCCGGACTAGCGGGAAGCTCCTACAATGAGCAGTTCTTC. It specifies CASSPGLAGSSYNEQFF.

The chain couples TRBV4-1 to TRBJ2-2, with 8 positions matching TRBD2. The CDR3 has 15 amino acids. Germline V CDR1 and CDR2: MGHRA, YSYEKL. J was trimmed by 5 bases and V by 1 base; bases with no gene match: 3. CDR3 in amino acids: CASSQGERETGELFF. CDR3 DNA: TGCGCCAGCAGCCAAGGCGAGCGGGAGACCGGGGAGCTGTTTTTT.

The chain combines TRBV30 with TRBJ1-5; weak D call: TRBD1 (5 bases). The CDR3 runs to 13 residues. In germline, CDR1 is GTSNPN, CDR2 SVGIG (reference sequence). V lost 0 bases to trimming and J lost 10 bases, with 13 bases between them. CDR3 in DNA: TGTGCCTGGAGTGTAGAGACAGCGGGCCCCCAGCATTTT. This codes for CAWSVETAGPQHF.

This chain uses TRBV6-5 with TRBJ2-3; 7 bases are shared with TRBD2. In germline, CDR1 is MNHEY, CDR2 SVGAGI. V lost 8 bases and J lost 6; bases outside the gene matches: 14. CDR3 length: 15 amino acids. The CDR3 bases are TGTGCCAGCGGGGGGGGTCCGTGGGGCGCGGATACGCAGTATTTT. It yields the protein CASGGGPWGADTQYF.